Below, 32 T cell receptor beta chains from the same sample are listed, as sequenced in a study of T cells in Graves' hyperthyroidism and ophthalmopathy. Amplification of TCR beta CDR3 regions used RNA as the template. Using the HTBI primer set, a first-round RT-PCR was run on the TCR CDR3. TCRdb itself ran the multiplex PCR reads through MiXCR, one entry per CDR3 protein. The sample records some 720,000 distinct CDR3 sequences, about 15% being singletons. Input material: blood. These receptors were collected from a man aged 18 to 29 with Graves' hyperthyroidism.

This clonotype came up many times. The rearrangement uses TRBV6-1 and TRBJ2-1, with D possibly matching TRBD2 (5 bases). Trimming stripped 5 bases from V and 1 base from J, with 12 bases between. Germline CDR1 reads MNHNS; CDR2 reads SASEGT. CDR3 length: 15 amino acids. The CDR3 DNA reads TGTGCCAGCAGTTCCACACTAGGATCCTACAATGAGCAGTTCTTC. Residues: CASSSTLGSYNEQFF.

This clonotype has a count of ten or more. The gene calls are TRBV3-1 and TRBJ2-5; possible D gene TRBD1, 6 bases. Germline V gene lookup returns CDR1 LGHDT and CDR2 YNNKEL (reference sequence). The V and J ends lost 2 bases and 5 bases respectively, with 12 bases between them. CDR3 length: 14 amino acids. The CDR3 region has the DNA TGTGCCAGCAGCCAAAATCTTGGGGGCGAGACCCAGTACTTC. This encodes CASSQNLGGETQYF.

This clonotype was counted only a few times. The rearrangement joins TRBV28 to TRBJ1-2; 8 bases are a match to TRBD1. From germline, CDR1 is MDHEN and CDR2 SYDVKM. The CDR3 has 14 amino acids. Trimming cost V 6 bases and J 5 bases; bases outside gene matches: 8. CDR3 region: CASRWTGTGYGYTF. CDR3 coding DNA: TGTGCCAGCAGGTGGACAGGGACAGGATATGGCTACACCTTC.

This clonotype was seen a handful of times. The genes are TRBV20-1 and TRBJ2-1, with D perhaps TRBD2 (6 bases). CDR3 size: 13 residues. V gave up 5 bases and J gave up 11 bases, with 19 bases separating them. Per the germline V gene, CDR1 is DFQATT and CDR2 is SNEGSKA (reference sequence). In DNA, the CDR3 is TGCAGTGCTCCACCTTCGACTAGTAGGAAGCAGTTCTTC. Residues: CSAPPSTSRKQFF.

This clonotype was seen a few times. CDR3 protein: CASSLLREGQYF. The CDR3, as DNA: TGTGCCAGCAGCTTACTCCGGGAGGGCCAGTACTTC. The gene calls are TRBV7-9 and TRBJ2-5; the match to TRBD2 covers 8 bases. Germline V gene lookup returns CDR1 SEHNR and CDR2 FQNEAQ (reference sequence). This CDR3 contains 12 residues. Germline trimming cut 2 bases from V and 10 bases from J; bases unmatched to any gene: 3.

This clonotype was observed a handful of times. The V call is TRBV14, the J call TRBJ2-2, with 12 bases lining up with TRBD2. CDR3 length equals 17 residues. Germline assignment: CDR1 SGHDN and CDR2 FVKESK. V was clipped by 4 bases and J by 4 bases; unmatched bases: 7. CDR3 region: CASSRPRLAGVTGELFF. CDR3 coding DNA: TGTGCCAGCAGCCGACCCCGACTAGCGGGAGTCACCGGGGAGCTGTTTTTT.

The J gene is TRBJ1-1, the V gene TRBV7-9, with D tentatively TRBD1 (5 bases). Germline CDR1 and CDR2: SEHNR and FQNEAQ (reference sequence). The CDR3 spans 12 residues. V was trimmed by 5 bases and J by 8 bases, leaving 12 bases between them. CDR3 DNA sequence: TGTGCCAGCAGCCCAGAGACAGCGGAAGCTTTCTTT. Translated, it gives CASSPETAEAFF. Supplemented by reference TRBV7-9 and TRBJ1-1, the full variable domain reads DTGVSQNPRHKITKRGQNVTFRCDPISEHNRLYWYRQTLGQGPEFLTYFQNEAQLEKSRLLSDRFSAERPKGSFSTLEIQRTEQGDSAMYLCASSPETAEAFFGQGTRLTVV.

This clonotype was seen a few times. V is TRBV11-1 and J is TRBJ2-3; a possible D gene is TRBD2 (5 bases). The germline V gene has CDR1 SGHAT and CDR2 FQDESV (reference sequence). V was shortened by 5 bases and J by 2 bases, with 20 bases between the two germline ends. The CDR3 has 17 residues. The CDR3 region has the DNA TGTGCCAGCAGCCCCCAACGCCCTAGCAGATACACAGATACGCAGTATTTT. This codes for CASSPQRPSRYTDTQYF.

This clonotype was counted at least ten times. The rearrangement joins TRBV7-9 to TRBJ2-7; 11 bases fit TRBD2. The V segment lost 5 bases and the J segment 3 bases; nucleotides outside the gene matches: 9. The CDR3 has 16 residues. Germline V CDR1 and CDR2: SEHNR, FQNEAQ (reference sequence). CDR3 amino acids: CASSPLLAGGFYEQYF. The CDR3 nucleotides are TGTGCCAGCAGCCCTCTGCTAGCGGGGGGATTCTACGAGCAGTACTTC.

There are many counts of this clonotype. The rearrangement uses TRBV27 and TRBJ1-1; 7 bases agree with TRBD1. The ends lost 10 bases at V and 8 bases at J; junction bases unmatched: 10. CDR1 and CDR2 from the germline V gene are MNHEY and SMNVEV (reference sequence). The CDR3 spans 12 residues. The CDR3 DNA follows: TGTGCCACCATGGACAGGCTATGGGAAGCTTTCTTT. Its protein product is CATMDRLWEAFF.

A few counts support this clonotype. The rearrangement links TRBV19 to TRBJ1-1; TRBD1 matches 7 bases. Germline V gene sequence: CDR1 LNHDA, CDR2 SQIVND (reference sequence). J was trimmed by 4 bases and V by 1 base; bases with no gene match: 0. The CDR3 sequence is 13 residues long. The CDR3 DNA follows: TGTGCCAGTAGTATAGGACAGGGCACTGAAGCTTTCTTT. Translation gives CASSIGQGTEAFF.

The sample holds many counts of this clonotype. This sequence joins TRBV6-1 and TRBJ1-1; no firm D call. Germline V gene sequence: CDR1 MNHNS, CDR2 SASEGT. The CDR3 is made up of 13 amino acids. V lost 8 bases and J 1 base, leaving 11 bases between the germline ends. This CDR3 is CASQVDANTEAFF. CDR3 bases: TGTGCCAGCCAGGTAGACGCGAACACTGAAGCTTTCTTT.

This clonotype was observed many times. The chain employs TRBV6-1 and TRBJ2-3; 7 nucleotides agree with TRBD1. Germline V gene sequence: CDR1 MNHNS, CDR2 SASEGT. CDR3 size: 17 residues. V shed 5 bases and J 3 bases; nucleotides not matched to a gene: 14. The CDR3 bases are TGTGCCAGCAGTACCCCCACAGGGGTTTCCCGGACAGATACGCAGTATTTT. The encoded protein is CASSTPTGVSRTDTQYF.

This clonotype was detected many times. An end of the junction differs from the germline gene, which may be a read error. The chain carries TRBV10-3 and TRBJ2-7; no firm D call. Germline V CDR1 and CDR2: ENHRY, SYGVKD. The CDR3 has 12 residues. CDR3 nucleotide sequence: TGTGCCATCAGCCAGAACTCCCACGAGCAGTACTTC. Translation gives CAISQNSHEQYF.

This chain joins TRBV6-9 and TRBJ2-3, with D possibly TRBD1 on 5 matching bases. Germline V gene lookup returns CDR1 MNHGY and CDR2 SVAAGI. The CDR3 runs 15 residues. The V gene lost 3 bases and the J gene lost 4 bases, with 14 bases spanning the gap. Written as DNA, the CDR3 is TGTGCCAGCAGTTACCAGTCGACAGCCTCAGATACGCAGTATTTT. Its translation: CASSYQSTASDTQYF.

This clonotype was seen a handful of times. In nucleotides, the CDR3 is TGTGCCACCAGTGCTCGGGACAATGAGCAGTTCTTC. This sequence encodes CATSARDNEQFF. This chain uses TRBV24-1 with TRBJ2-1; D remains unclear. The germline V and J ends were trimmed by 5 bases and 5 bases, with 6 bases remaining between them. The CDR3 is 12 residues long. Germline V gene sequence: CDR1 KGHDR, CDR2 SFDVKD.

This clonotype occurred many times. The chain couples TRBV11-1 to TRBJ2-1, with TRBD2 matching 8 bases. The J segment lost 7 bases and the V segment lost 5 bases, leaving 10 bases of the junction unmatched. The CDR3 sequence is 15 residues long. Germline assignment: CDR1 SGHAT and CDR2 FQDESV (reference sequence). CDR3 protein: CASSPDSGMTNEQFF. CDR3 nucleotides: TGTGCCAGCAGCCCCGATAGCGGGATGACTAATGAGCAGTTCTTC.

This clonotype was picked up many times. The chain joins TRBV18 to TRBJ1-1; TRBD1 might be the D (5 bases). Germline CDR1 KGHSH, CDR2 LQKENI. CDR3 size: 16 residues. The V end was cut by 3 bases, the J end by 1 base, with 15 bases between. The CDR3 sequence is CASSPLRGAANTEAFF. The CDR3 nucleotides are TGTGCCAGCTCACCCCTGCGAGGGGCGGCGAACACTGAAGCTTTCTTT.

This clonotype turned up a few times. The gene calls are TRBV19 and TRBJ1-5; a weak D match, TRBD1 (5 bases). V was shortened by 5 bases and J by 0 bases, with 17 bases between the two germline ends. This CDR3 is built from 17 residues. The V gene's germline CDR1 is LNHDA and CDR2 SQIVND (reference sequence). CDR3 bases: TGTGCCAGTAGTCCTCGCGAGGGGCGGACTAGCAATCAGCCCCAGCATTTT. As protein: CASSPREGRTSNQPQHF. Full variable domain (outside the CDR3, taken from reference TRBV19 and TRBJ1-5): DGGITQSPKYLFRKEGQNVTLSCEQNLNHDAMYWYRQDPGQGLRLIYYSQIVNDFQKGDIAEGYSVSREKKESFPLTVTSAQKNPTAFYLCASSPREGRTSNQPQHFGDGTRLSIL.

This chain joins TRBV7-9 and TRBJ2-3, with D possibly being TRBD1 (6 bases). The CDR3 runs to 17 residues. CDR1 SEHNR and CDR2 FQNEAQ come from the germline V gene (reference sequence). V gave up 4 bases and J gave up 3 bases, with 20 bases separating them. The CDR3 spells CASSSSYYPGVTDTQYF. The CDR3 DNA sequence: TGTGCCAGCAGCTCGAGTTATTATCCAGGGGTTACAGATACGCAGTATTTT.

This clonotype was seen many times. This rearrangement joins TRBV18 to TRBJ1-1; D is unclear. The CDR3 loop spans 14 amino acids. Trimming removed 1 base at V and 2 bases at J, with 8 bases between. Looked up from germline, CDR1 is KGHSH and CDR2 is LQKENI. The CDR3 reads CASSPQQFNTEAFF. The CDR3 DNA follows: TGTGCCAGCTCACCACAGCAATTTAACACTGAAGCTTTCTTT. The full variable domain, in which reference TRBV18 and TRBJ1-1 provide the parts outside the CDR3, is NAGVMQNPRHLVRRRGQEARLRCSPMKGHSHVYWYRQLPEEGLKFMVYLQKENIIDESGMPKERFSAEFPKEGPSILRIQQVVRGDSAAYFCASSPQQFNTEAFFGQGTRLTVV.

This clonotype is a singleton in its sample. The gene calls are TRBV20-1 and TRBJ2-2, with 11 bases lining up with TRBD1. V gave up 6 bases and J gave up 4 bases; unmatched junction bases: 10. In germline, CDR1 is DFQATT, CDR2 SNEGSKA (reference sequence). There are 16 residues in the CDR3. CDR3: CSALLGQGASTGELFF. The CDR3, as DNA: TGCAGTGCCCTACTCGGACAGGGGGCAAGCACCGGGGAGCTGTTTTTT.

There are many counts of this clonotype. The chain is built from TRBV18 and TRBJ2-1, with 14 bases fitting TRBD2. Germline V CDR1 and CDR2: KGHSH, LQKENI. Trimming cost V 6 bases and J 9 bases; bases outside gene matches: 7. There are 15 residues in the CDR3. The CDR3 loop reads CASSQAGLAGVEQFF. CDR3 nucleotides: TGTGCCAGCTCCCAAGCGGGACTAGCGGGAGTTGAGCAGTTCTTC. The full variable domain, completed using reference TRBV18 and TRBJ2-1, is NAGVMQNPRHLVRRRGQEARLRCSPMKGHSHVYWYRQLPEEGLKFMVYLQKENIIDESGMPKERFSAEFPKEGPSILRIQQVVRGDSAAYFCASSQAGLAGVEQFFGPGTRLTVL.

There are many counts of this clonotype. The chain links TRBV18 to TRBJ2-5; weak D call: TRBD2 (5 bases). V shed 3 bases and J shed 5 bases, with 28 bases lying between them. Germline V gene sequence: CDR1 KGHSH, CDR2 LQKENI. CDR3 length equals 19 residues. This chain's CDR3 is CASSPRQQPGPPPGETQYF. The CDR3 DNA reads TGTGCCAGCTCACCTCGCCAACAGCCCGGGCCACCCCCGGGGGAGACCCAGTACTTC.

This clonotype has at least ten counts. This chain joins TRBV12-5 and TRBJ1-6, with 8 bases aligning to TRBD1. The CDR3 has 15 residues. Germline V CDR1 and CDR2: LGHNT, FRNRAP. J was trimmed by 10 bases and V by 5 bases; bases with no gene match: 10. The CDR3 sequence is CASGPGQGHGSPLHF. The CDR3 coding sequence is TGTGCTAGTGGTCCCGGACAGGGACACGGGTCACCCCTCCACTTT.

This clonotype was counted many times. The chain combines TRBV6-1 with TRBJ2-7; a possible D gene is TRBD1 (5 bases). The germline gives CDR1 MNHNS, CDR2 SASEGT. The CDR3 is made up of 14 amino acids. Deletions cut 5 bases from V and 5 bases from J, with 16 bases between. The CDR3 sequence: CASSLRQTGHEQYF. CDR3 sequence (DNA): TGTGCCAGCAGTTTACGACAGACTGGGCACGAGCAGTACTTC.

This clonotype has at least ten counts. This chain links TRBV12-3 or TRBV12-4 with TRBJ2-7, with 10 bases lining up with TRBD2. V lost 6 bases, J lost 2 bases, and 16 bases stayed unmatched. This CDR3 region has 18 residues. CDR3 sequence: CASRGVASGTSVPYEQYF. DNA for the CDR3: TGTGCCAGCAGAGGGGTCGCTTCCGGGACTAGCGTACCCTACGAGCAGTACTTC.

This clonotype was observed at least ten times. The V call is TRBV11-2, the J call TRBJ2-3; 11 bases map to TRBD2. CDR1 SGHAT and CDR2 FQNNGV come from the germline V gene. Trimming cost V 1 base and J 3 bases; bases outside gene matches: 3. The CDR3 spans 16 residues. The DNA for the CDR3 is TGTGCCAGCAGCTTAGCGGCTAGCGGGAGGACAGATACGCAGTATTTT. Translating it yields CASSLAASGRTDTQYF.

This clonotype was recorded at least ten times. This chain connects TRBV20-1 to TRBJ2-7; tentative D call: TRBD2 (6 bases). V was trimmed by 4 bases and J by 1 base, leaving 11 bases between them. Looked up from germline, CDR1 is DFQATT and CDR2 is SNEGSKA (reference sequence). CDR3 length: 13 amino acids. The CDR3 region has the DNA TGCAGTGCTAAAGGGACTTTGTCCTACGAGCAGTACTTC. Its translation is CSAKGTLSYEQYF.

This clonotype came up many times. The CDR3 protein is CASSASTSGAFETQYF. CDR3 in DNA: TGTGCCAGCAGTGCCAGCACCTCCGGGGCATTTGAGACCCAGTACTTC. This rearrangement joins TRBV2 to TRBJ2-5, with D perhaps given as TRBD1 or TRBD2 (5 bases each). The V and J ends lost 4 bases and 5 bases respectively, with 20 bases between them. Looked up from germline, CDR1 is SNHLY and CDR2 is FYNNEI. The CDR3 is 16 amino acids.

This chain links TRBV3-1 with TRBJ1-5, with D maybe TRBD1 (5 bases). V gave up 4 bases and J gave up 4 bases, with 17 bases separating them. Per the germline V gene, CDR1 is LGHDT and CDR2 is YNNKEL (reference sequence). The CDR3 has 16 amino acids. The chain's CDR3 is CASSPGAGQPNQPQHF. The CDR3 nucleotides read TGTGCCAGCAGCCCTGGGGCAGGCCAACCTAATCAGCCCCAGCATTTT. Complete variable domain (other parts from reference TRBV3-1 and TRBJ1-5): DTAVSQTPKYLVTQMGNDKSIKCEQNLGHDTMYWYKQDSKKFLKIMFSYNNKELIINETVPNRFSPKSPDKAHLNLHINSLELGDSAVYFCASSPGAGQPNQPQHFGDGTRLSIL.

This clonotype was seen repeatedly, ten times or more. V is TRBV28 and J is TRBJ2-5, with 7 bases lining up with TRBD1. The CDR3 has 17 amino acids. Germline values: CDR1 MDHEN, CDR2 SYDVKM. Trimming cost V 4 bases and J 0 bases; bases outside gene matches: 11. The CDR3 protein is CASSSTSMTGNQETQYF. DNA for the CDR3: TGTGCCAGCAGTTCGACTTCAATGACAGGGAACCAAGAGACCCAGTACTTC. Together with reference TRBV28 and TRBJ2-5, the CDR3 gives the full variable domain: DVKVTQSSRYLVKRTGEKVFLECVQDMDHENMFWYRQDPGLGLRLIYFSYDVKMKEKGDIPEGYSVSREKKERFSLILESASTNQTSMYLCASSSTSMTGNQETQYFGPGTRLLVL.